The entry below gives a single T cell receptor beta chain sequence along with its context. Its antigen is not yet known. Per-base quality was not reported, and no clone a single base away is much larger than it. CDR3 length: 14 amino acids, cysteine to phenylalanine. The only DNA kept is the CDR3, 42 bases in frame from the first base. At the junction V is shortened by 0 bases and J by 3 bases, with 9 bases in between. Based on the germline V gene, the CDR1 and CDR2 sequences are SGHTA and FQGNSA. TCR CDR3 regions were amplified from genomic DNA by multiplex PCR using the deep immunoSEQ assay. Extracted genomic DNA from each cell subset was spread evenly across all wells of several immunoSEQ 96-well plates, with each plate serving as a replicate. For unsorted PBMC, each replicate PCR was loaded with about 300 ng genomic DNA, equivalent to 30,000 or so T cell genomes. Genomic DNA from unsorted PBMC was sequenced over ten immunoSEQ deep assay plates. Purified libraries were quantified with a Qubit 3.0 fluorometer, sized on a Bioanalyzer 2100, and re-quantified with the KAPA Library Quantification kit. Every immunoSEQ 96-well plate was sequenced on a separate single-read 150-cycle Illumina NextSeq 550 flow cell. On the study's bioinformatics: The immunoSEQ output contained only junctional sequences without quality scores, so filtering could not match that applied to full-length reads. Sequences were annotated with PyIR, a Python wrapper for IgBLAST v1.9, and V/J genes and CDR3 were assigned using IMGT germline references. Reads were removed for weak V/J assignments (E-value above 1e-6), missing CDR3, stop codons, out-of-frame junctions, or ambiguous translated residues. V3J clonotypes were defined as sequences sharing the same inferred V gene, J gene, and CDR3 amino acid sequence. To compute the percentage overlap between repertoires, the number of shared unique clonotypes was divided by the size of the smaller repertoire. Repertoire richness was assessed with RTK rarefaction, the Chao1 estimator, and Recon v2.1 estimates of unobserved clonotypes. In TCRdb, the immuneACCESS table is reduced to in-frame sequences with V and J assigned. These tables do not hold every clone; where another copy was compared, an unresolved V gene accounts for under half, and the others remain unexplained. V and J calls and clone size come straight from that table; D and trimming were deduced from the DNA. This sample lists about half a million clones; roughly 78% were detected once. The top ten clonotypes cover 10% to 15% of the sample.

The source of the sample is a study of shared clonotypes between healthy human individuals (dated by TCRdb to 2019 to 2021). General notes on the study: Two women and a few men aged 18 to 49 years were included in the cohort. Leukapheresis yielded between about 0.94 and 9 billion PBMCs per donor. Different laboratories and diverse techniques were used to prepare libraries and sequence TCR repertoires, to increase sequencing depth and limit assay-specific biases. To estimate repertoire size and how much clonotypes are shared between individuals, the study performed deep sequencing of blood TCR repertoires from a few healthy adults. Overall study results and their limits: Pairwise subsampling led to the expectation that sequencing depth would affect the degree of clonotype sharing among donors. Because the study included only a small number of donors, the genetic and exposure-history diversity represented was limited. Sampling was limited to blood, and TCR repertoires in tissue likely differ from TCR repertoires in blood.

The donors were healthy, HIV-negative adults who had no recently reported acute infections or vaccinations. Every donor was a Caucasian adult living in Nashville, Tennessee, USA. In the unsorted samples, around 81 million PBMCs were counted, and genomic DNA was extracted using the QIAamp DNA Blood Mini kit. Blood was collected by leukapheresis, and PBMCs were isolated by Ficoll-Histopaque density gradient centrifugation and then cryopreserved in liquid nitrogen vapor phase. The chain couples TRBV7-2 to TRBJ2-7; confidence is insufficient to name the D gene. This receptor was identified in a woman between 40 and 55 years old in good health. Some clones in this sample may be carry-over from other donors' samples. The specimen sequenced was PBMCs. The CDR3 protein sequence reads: CASSLAGFDYEQYF. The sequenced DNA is TGTGCCAGCAGCTTAGCAGGGTTCGACTACGAGCAGTACTTC.